A selection of T cell receptor beta chains follows, all from one sample in a study of shared clonotypes between healthy human individuals. Sequencing used immunoSEQ multiplex PCR; TCRdb keeps in-frame clones, though not all of them. Of about 490,000 clones in the sample, 60% to 80% were seen once. Source material: PBMCs. The receptor source for this set is a woman aged 40 to 50 in good health. Some clones in this sample may be carry-over from other donors' samples. Each CDR3 is given with its conserved first and last residue. D genes are given only for firm matches. Not all rows give a size; the values are once, few, many and, for expanded clones, a class.

D: -; size: -; V: TRBV11-2; J: TRBJ2-7; CDR3: CASSLSGQGFYEQYF; DNA: TGTGCCAGCAGCTTAAGTGGGCAGGGGTTTTACGAGCAGTACTTC
D: TRBD2; size: -; V: TRBV5-4; J: TRBJ2-1; CDR3: CASSLGTSGRVEQFF; DNA: TGTGCCAGCAGCCTAGGGACTAGCGGGAGGGTTGAGCAGTTCTTC
D: TRBD2; size: -; V: TRBV7-7; J: TRBJ2-1; CDR3: CASSPLGGRASEQFF; DNA: TGTGCCAGCAGCCCCCTCGGCGGGAGGGCCAGTGAGCAGTTCTTC
D: -; size: few; V: TRBV27; J: TRBJ2-2; CDR3: CASSLRQRNTGELFF; DNA: TGTGCCAGCAGTTTGCGGCAAAGAAACACCGGGGAGCTGTTTTTT
D: TRBD2; size: -; V: TRBV7-9; J: TRBJ2-1; CDR3: CASSLSRLAGGDQFF; DNA: TGTGCCAGCAGCTTATCCCGACTAGCGGGAGGAGACCAGTTCTTC
D: -; size: -; V: TRBV11-2; J: TRBJ2-3; CDR3: CASSLDRDTQYF; DNA: TGTGCCAGCAGCCTAGACCGGGATACGCAGTATTTT
D: -; size: -; V: TRBV6-1; J: TRBJ2-3; CDR3: CASRGALGTDTQYF; DNA: TGTGCCAGCAGGGGGGCGTTGGGCACAGATACGCAGTATTTT
D: -; size: -; V: TRBV5-6; J: TRBJ1-1; CDR3: CASSLSRQGPTEALF; DNA: TGTGCCAGCAGCTTGTCAAGGCAGGGCCCCACTGAAGCTCTCTTT
D: -; size: -; V: TRBV6-5; J: TRBJ2-5; CDR3: CASFPTGEGETQYF; DNA: TGTGCCAGCTTCCCGACAGGGGAGGGAGAGACCCAGTACTTC
D: -; size: once; V: TRBV11-2; J: TRBJ2-2; CDR3: CASSLDDTGELFF; DNA: TGTGCCAGCAGTTTAGACGACACCGGGGAGCTGTTTTTT
D: TRBD2; size: -; V: TRBV7-2; J: TRBJ2-1; CDR3: CASSGLAGYNEQFF; DNA: TGTGCCAGCTCGGGGCTAGCGGGGTACAATGAGCAGTTCTTC
D: -; size: -; V: TRBV10-3; J: TRBJ2-3; CDR3: CAISELDTTQYF; DNA: TGTGCCATCAGTGAGTTGGATACTACGCAGTATTTT
D: TRBD1; size: -; V: TRBV7-2; J: TRBJ2-7; CDR3: CASSPPTGTHEQYF; DNA: TGTGCCAGCAGCCCACCGACAGGGACCCACGAGCAGTACTTC
D: TRBD1; size: -; V: TRBV5-4; J: TRBJ2-1; CDR3: CASSSGTGGYNEQFF; DNA: TGTGCCAGCAGCTCGGGGACAGGGGGCTACAATGAGCAGTTCTTC
D: TRBD1; size: -; V: TRBV6-1; J: TRBJ1-3; CDR3: CASSPPGQGSNTIYF; DNA: TGTGCCAGCAGCCCTCCGGGACAGGGAAGTAACACCATATATTTT
D: -; size: few; V: TRBV18; J: TRBJ2-3; CDR3: CASSAILGQPGADTQYF; DNA: TGTGCCAGCTCTGCCATTTTAGGGCAACCAGGTGCAGATACGCAGTATTTT
D: TRBD1; size: -; V: TRBV7-9; J: TRBJ2-3; CDR3: CASSLEGQGSGGSDTQYF; DNA: TGTGCCAGCAGCTTAGAAGGGCAGGGGTCAGGGGGCTCAGATACGCAGTATTTT
D: TRBD2; size: -; V: TRBV9; J: TRBJ2-3; CDR3: CASSGIAGAPDTQYF; DNA: TGTGCCAGCAGCGGGATAGCGGGAGCTCCAGATACGCAGTATTTT
D: -; size: few; V: TRBV2; J: TRBJ2-5; CDR3: CASTKDRQKETQYF; DNA: TGTGCCAGCACAAAGGACAGACAAAAAGAGACCCAGTACTTC
D: TRBD2; size: -; V: TRBV2; J: TRBJ2-5; CDR3: CASSGLAGEKETQYF; DNA: TGTGCCAGCAGTGGACTAGCGGGTGAAAAAGAGACCCAGTACTTC
D: TRBD1; size: -; V: TRBV5-1; J: TRBJ1-5; CDR3: CASSWTTGNNQPQHF; DNA: TGCGCCAGCAGCTGGACGACAGGGAACAATCAGCCCCAGCATTTT
D: TRBD1; size: -; V: TRBV29-1; J: TRBJ2-3; CDR3: CSADRDEGTDTQYF; DNA: TGCAGCGCGGACAGGGACGAGGGCACAGATACGCAGTATTTT
D: TRBD2; size: -; V: TRBV4-1; J: TRBJ2-3; CDR3: CASSGRTSGKGDTQYF; DNA: TGCGCCAGCAGCGGTCGGACTAGCGGGAAAGGAGATACGCAGTATTTT
D: TRBD1; size: -; V: TRBV6-4; J: TRBJ1-5; CDR3: CASSDLGQGEDQPQHF; DNA: TGTGCCAGCAGTGACTTAGGACAGGGTGAGGATCAGCCCCAGCATTTT
D: -; size: -; V: TRBV5-4; J: TRBJ1-5; CDR3: CASSLGGTDQPQHF; DNA: TGTGCCAGCAGCTTGGGAGGCACAGATCAGCCCCAGCATTTT
D: -; size: -; V: TRBV6-1; J: TRBJ1-2; CDR3: CASSADGYGYTF; DNA: TGTGCCAGCAGCGCCGACGGCTATGGCTACACCTTC
D: -; size: -; V: TRBV5-1; J: TRBJ1-4; CDR3: CASSLVQGRRANEKLFF; DNA: TGCGCCAGCAGCTTGGTTCAGGGGCGGAGGGCTAATGAAAAACTGTTTTTT
D: -; size: once; V: TRBV6-5; J: TRBJ2-3; CDR3: CASSKRSTDTQYF; DNA: TGTGCCAGCAGTAAACGGAGCACAGATACGCAGTATTTT
D: TRBD2; size: -; V: TRBV6-5; J: TRBJ2-3; CDR3: CASQLAGALTDTQYF; DNA: TGTGCCAGCCAACTAGCGGGAGCGCTCACAGATACGCAGTATTTT
D: -; size: -; V: TRBV27; J: TRBJ1-2; CDR3: CASSRDGNYGYTF; DNA: TGTGCCAGCAGTAGGGACGGGAACTATGGCTACACCTTC
D: -; size: -; V: TRBV30; J: TRBJ2-5; CDR3: CAWSVQEGTQYF; DNA: TGTGCCTGGAGTGTACAGGAAGGTACCCAGTACTTC
D: -; size: -; V: TRBV20-1; J: TRBJ1-2; CDR3: CSATGSYGYTF; DNA: TGCAGTGCCACCGGGAGCTATGGCTACACCTTC
D: TRBD1; size: -; V: TRBV5-1; J: TRBJ2-7; CDR3: CASSLALGQGFYEQYF; DNA: TGCGCCAGCAGCTTGGCCTTAGGACAGGGGTTCTACGAGCAGTACTTC
D: -; size: -; V: TRBV21-1; J: TRBJ2-7; CDR3: CASSKVGYEQYF; DNA: TGTGCCAGCAGCAAGGTGGGCTACGAGCAGTACTTC
D: -; size: -; V: TRBV5-4; J: TRBJ1-5; CDR3: CASSLGTNQPQHF; DNA: TGTGCCAGCAGCTTGGGTACCAATCAGCCCCAGCATTTT
D: TRBD2; size: -; V: TRBV5-4; J: TRBJ2-1; CDR3: CASSQAASGSFHEQFF; DNA: TGTGCCAGCAGCCAAGCGGCTAGCGGGAGTTTCCATGAGCAGTTCTTC
D: -; size: -; V: TRBV5-1; J: TRBJ2-2; CDR3: CASSLAVTGELFF; DNA: TGCGCCAGCAGCTTGGCGGTCACCGGGGAGCTGTTTTTT
D: -; size: once; V: TRBV15; J: TRBJ1-1; CDR3: CATSRPGGTEAFF; DNA: TGTGCCACCAGCAGACCAGGTGGGACTGAAGCTTTCTTT
D: -; size: -; V: TRBV10-3; J: TRBJ2-2; CDR3: CAISESGGMTGELFF; DNA: TGTGCCATCAGTGAGTCCGGTGGAATGACCGGGGAGCTGTTTTTT
D: -; size: -; V: TRBV6-4; J: TRBJ1-1; CDR3: CASSQSRSGTEAFF; DNA: TGTGCCAGCAGCCAAAGTCGGAGTGGCACTGAAGCTTTCTTT
D: -; size: -; V: TRBV2; J: TRBJ1-2; CDR3: CASSDMAAYGYTF; DNA: TGTGCCAGCAGTGATATGGCGGCTTATGGCTACACCTTC
D: -; size: -; V: TRBV7-9; J: TRBJ2-7; CDR3: CASSASFYEQYF; DNA: TGTGCCAGCAGCGCCAGTTTCTACGAGCAGTACTTC
D: -; size: -; V: TRBV5-1; J: TRBJ1-2; CDR3: CASSLGANNYGYTF; DNA: TGCGCCAGCAGCTTGGGGGCGAATAACTATGGCTACACCTTC
D: -; size: -; V: TRBV29-1; J: TRBJ2-1; CDR3: CSAVKNYNEQFF; DNA: TGCAGCGCCGTTAAGAACTACAATGAGCAGTTCTTC
D: TRBD1; size: -; V: TRBV7-6; J: TRBJ2-7; CDR3: CASSPISGTGDYEQYF; DNA: TGTGCCAGCAGCCCCATCTCCGGGACAGGGGACTACGAGCAGTACTTC